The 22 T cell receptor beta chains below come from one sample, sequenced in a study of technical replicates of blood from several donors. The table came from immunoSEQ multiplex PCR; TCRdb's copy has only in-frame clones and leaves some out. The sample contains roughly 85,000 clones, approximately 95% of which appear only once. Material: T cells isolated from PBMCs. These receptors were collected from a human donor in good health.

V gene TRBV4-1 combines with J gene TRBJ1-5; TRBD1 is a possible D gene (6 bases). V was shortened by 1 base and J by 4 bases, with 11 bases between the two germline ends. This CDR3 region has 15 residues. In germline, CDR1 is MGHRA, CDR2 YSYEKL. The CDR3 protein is CASSQVGGVNQPQHF. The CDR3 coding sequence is TGCGCCAGCAGCCAAGTAGGGGGGGTGAATCAGCCCCAGCATTTT.

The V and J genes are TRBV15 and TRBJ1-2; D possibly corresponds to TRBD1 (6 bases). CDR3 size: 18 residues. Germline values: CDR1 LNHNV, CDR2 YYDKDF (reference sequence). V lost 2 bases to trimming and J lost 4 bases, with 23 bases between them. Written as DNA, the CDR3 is TGTGCCACCAGCAGAAAAAGAGATAGACCGGGACAAAGCTATGGCTACACCTTC. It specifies CATSRKRDRPGQSYGYTF.

CDR3 amino acids: CASSALQGSTEAFF. The CDR3 DNA reads TGTGCCAGCAGCGCCTTACAGGGTAGCACTGAAGCTTTCTTT. The gene calls are TRBV7-6 and TRBJ1-1; the D gene is possibly TRBD1 (6 bases). The CDR3 contains 14 residues. Germline lookup yields CDR1 SGHVS and CDR2 FNYEAQ. V shed 5 bases and J shed 4 bases, with 14 bases lying between them.

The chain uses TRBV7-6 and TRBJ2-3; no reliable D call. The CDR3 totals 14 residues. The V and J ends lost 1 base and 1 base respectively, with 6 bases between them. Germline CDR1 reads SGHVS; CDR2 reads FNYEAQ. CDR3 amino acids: CASSLVPRTDTQYF. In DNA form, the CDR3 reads TGTGCCAGCAGCTTAGTTCCTCGCACAGATACGCAGTATTTT.

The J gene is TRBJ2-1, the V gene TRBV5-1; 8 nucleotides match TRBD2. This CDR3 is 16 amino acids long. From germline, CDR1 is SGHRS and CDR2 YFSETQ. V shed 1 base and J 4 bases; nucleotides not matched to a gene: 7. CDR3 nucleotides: TGCGCCAGCAGCTTGAAGAATAGCGGGAATTACAATGAGCAGTTCTTC. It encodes CASSLKNSGNYNEQFF.

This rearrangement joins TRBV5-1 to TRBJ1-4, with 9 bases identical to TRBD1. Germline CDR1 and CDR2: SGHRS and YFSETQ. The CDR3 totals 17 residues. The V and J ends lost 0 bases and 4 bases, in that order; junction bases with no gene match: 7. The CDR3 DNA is TGCGCCAGCAGCTTGGCCATGGACAGGGGCAATAATGAAAAACTGTTTTTT. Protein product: CASSLAMDRGNNEKLFF.

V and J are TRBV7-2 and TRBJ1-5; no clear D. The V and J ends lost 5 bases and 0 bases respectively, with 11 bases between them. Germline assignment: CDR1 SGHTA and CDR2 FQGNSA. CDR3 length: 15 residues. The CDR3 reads CASSLRFRSNQPQHF. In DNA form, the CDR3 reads TGTGCCAGCAGCCTGAGATTCCGTAGCAATCAGCCCCAGCATTTT.

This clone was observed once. In DNA form, the CDR3 reads TGCAGCGCAACTTTGGGGGCCCCAACCGAGCAGTACTTC. Protein: CSATLGAPTEQYF. V gene TRBV29-1 combines with J gene TRBJ2-7, with a weak D call TRBD1 (6 bases). V was cut by 7 bases and J by 6 bases, with 19 bases left in between. CDR1 SQVTM and CDR2 ANQGSEA come from the germline V gene. This CDR3 has 13 residues.

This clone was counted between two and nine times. The CDR3 coding sequence is TGTGCCATAGACAGGAACACTGAAGCTTTCTTT. This gives the protein CAIDRNTEAFF. The chain employs TRBV7-9 and TRBJ1-1; D may be TRBD1 (5 bases). Germline values: CDR1 SEHNR, CDR2 FQNEAQ (reference sequence). The CDR3 spans 11 residues. V was clipped by 10 bases and J by 1 base, with 7 bases between them.

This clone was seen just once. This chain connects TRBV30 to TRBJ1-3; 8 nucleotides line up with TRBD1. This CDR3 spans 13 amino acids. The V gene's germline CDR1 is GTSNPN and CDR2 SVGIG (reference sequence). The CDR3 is CASDRDSGNTIYF. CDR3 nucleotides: TGTGCATCGGACAGGGACTCTGGAAACACCATATATTTT.

The CDR3 DNA reads as TGTGCCAGCAGCCAAGACCCACAAGAGACCCAGTACTTC. This codes for CASSQDPQETQYF. This rearrangement joins TRBV4-2 to TRBJ2-5; no definite D call. The germline V gene encodes CDR1 LGHNA and CDR2 YNFKEQ. Between the trimmed V and J ends, which lost 0 bases and 2 bases, there was a span of 4 bases. CDR3 length: 13 amino acids.

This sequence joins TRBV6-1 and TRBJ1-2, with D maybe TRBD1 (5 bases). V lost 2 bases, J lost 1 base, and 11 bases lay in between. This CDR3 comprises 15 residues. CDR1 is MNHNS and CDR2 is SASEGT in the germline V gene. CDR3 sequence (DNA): TGTGCCAGCAGTGAATGGGCGGGGGATAACTATGGCTACACCTTC. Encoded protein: CASSEWAGDNYGYTF.

In DNA, the CDR3 is TGTGCCAGCAGCACGACTAGCGTTCAGTATTTT. It translates to CASSTTSVQYF. The gene calls are TRBV5-6 and TRBJ2-3; the match to TRBD2 covers 8 bases. The CDR3 is 11 residues long. J was trimmed by 12 bases and V by 4 bases; bases with no gene match: 4. Germline V gene sequence: CDR1 SGHDT, CDR2 YYEEEE.

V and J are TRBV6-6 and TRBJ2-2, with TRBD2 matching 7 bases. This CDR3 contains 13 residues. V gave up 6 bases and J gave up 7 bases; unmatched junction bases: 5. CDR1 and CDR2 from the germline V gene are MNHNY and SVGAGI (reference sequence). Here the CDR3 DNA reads TGTGCCAGCAGCCCGGGGGGTGTCGGGGAGCTGTTTTTT. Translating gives CASSPGGVGELFF.

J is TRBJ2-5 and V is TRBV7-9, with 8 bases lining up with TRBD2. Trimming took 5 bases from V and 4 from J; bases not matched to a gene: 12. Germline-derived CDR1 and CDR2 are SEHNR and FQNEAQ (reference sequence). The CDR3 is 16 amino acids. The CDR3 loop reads CASSEGFTAGGETQYF. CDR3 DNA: TGTGCCAGCAGCGAGGGCTTTACGGCGGGAGGAGAGACCCAGTACTTC.

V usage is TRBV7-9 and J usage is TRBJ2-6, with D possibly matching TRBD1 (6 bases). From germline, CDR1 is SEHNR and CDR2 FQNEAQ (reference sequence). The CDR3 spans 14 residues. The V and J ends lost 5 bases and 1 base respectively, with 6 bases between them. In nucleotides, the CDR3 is TGTGCCAGCAGCACAGGGTCTGGGGCCAACGTCCTGACTTTC. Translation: CASSTGSGANVLTF.

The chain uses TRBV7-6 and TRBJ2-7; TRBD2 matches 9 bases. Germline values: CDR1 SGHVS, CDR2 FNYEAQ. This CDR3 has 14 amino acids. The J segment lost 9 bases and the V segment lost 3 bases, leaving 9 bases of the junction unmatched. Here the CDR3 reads CASSFSGGASAQYF. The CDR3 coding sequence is TGTGCCAGCAGCTTTAGCGGGGGTGCCTCAGCGCAGTACTTC.

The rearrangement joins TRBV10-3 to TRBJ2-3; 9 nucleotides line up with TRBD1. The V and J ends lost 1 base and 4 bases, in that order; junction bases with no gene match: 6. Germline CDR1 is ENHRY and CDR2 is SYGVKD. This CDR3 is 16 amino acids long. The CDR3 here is CAISEFSGTGSDTQYF. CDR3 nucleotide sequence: TGTGCCATCAGTGAGTTTTCTGGGACAGGGTCAGATACGCAGTATTTT.

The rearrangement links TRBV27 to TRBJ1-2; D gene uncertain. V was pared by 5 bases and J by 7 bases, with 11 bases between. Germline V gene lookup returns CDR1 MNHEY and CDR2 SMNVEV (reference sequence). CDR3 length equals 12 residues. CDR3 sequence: CASSPSGGGYTF. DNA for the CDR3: TGTGCCAGCAGTCCCTCAGGAGGTGGCTACACCTTC.

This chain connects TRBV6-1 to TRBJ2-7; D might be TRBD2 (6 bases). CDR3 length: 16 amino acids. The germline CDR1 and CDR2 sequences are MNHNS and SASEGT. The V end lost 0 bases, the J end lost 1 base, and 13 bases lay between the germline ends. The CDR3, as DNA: TGTGCCAGCAGTGAAGCGCTTCGACTAGTATCCTACGAGCAGTACTTC. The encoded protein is CASSEALRLVSYEQYF.

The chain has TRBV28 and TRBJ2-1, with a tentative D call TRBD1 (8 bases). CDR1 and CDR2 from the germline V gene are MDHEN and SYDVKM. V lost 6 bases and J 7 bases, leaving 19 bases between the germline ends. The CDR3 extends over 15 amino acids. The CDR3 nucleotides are TGTGCCAGCAGCCGTTACGGACAGGGAGGGAATGAGCAGTTCTTC. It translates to CASSRYGQGGNEQFF.

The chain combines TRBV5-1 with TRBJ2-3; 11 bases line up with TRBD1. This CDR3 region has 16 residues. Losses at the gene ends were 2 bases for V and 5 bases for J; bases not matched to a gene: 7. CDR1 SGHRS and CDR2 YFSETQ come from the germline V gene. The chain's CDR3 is CASSFGTGGFLDTQYF. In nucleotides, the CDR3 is TGCGCCAGCAGCTTCGGGACAGGGGGTTTTTTAGATACGCAGTATTTT.